Below, 5 T cell receptor beta chains from the same sample are listed, as sequenced in a study of blood T cell repertoires in COVID-19. Only in-frame clones appear in the TCRdb table, and some are missing; sequencing was by immunoSEQ multiplex PCR. The top ten clones hold under 5.5% of a sample with around 260,000 clones, approximately 87% of them seen once. The material sequenced was peripheral blood. The source is a man aged 55 to 70 who had recovered from COVID-19.

The chain employs TRBV5-1 and TRBJ1-1; 8 bases are shared with TRBD1. The CDR3 sequence is 14 residues long. Looked up from germline, CDR1 is SGHRS and CDR2 is YFSETQ. Trimming cost V 5 bases and J 1 base; bases outside gene matches: 4. DNA for the CDR3: TGCGCCAGCAGTTCCGGGACAGGGAACACTGAAGCTTTCTTT. Encoded protein: CASSSGTGNTEAFF.

As for this clone: This may stem from a read error, because a much larger clone lies one nucleotide away. The same CDR3 is also encoded by other DNA sequences in this sample. This chain connects TRBV19 to TRBJ2-1; TRBD2 agrees at 7 bases. This CDR3 spans 18 amino acids. The germline gives CDR1 LNHDA, CDR2 SQIVND (reference sequence). The CDR3 loop reads CASSIDWGDGRSHNEQFF. The DNA of the CDR3 is TGTGCCAGTAGTATAGATTGGGGCGACGGGAGGTCCCACAATGAGCAATTCTTC.

The J gene is TRBJ1-6, the V gene TRBV6-6; 9 nucleotides align to TRBD1. This CDR3 region has 15 residues. The J segment lost 7 bases and the V segment lost 5 bases, leaving 6 bases of the junction unmatched. The germline V gene encodes CDR1 MNHNY and CDR2 SVGAGI (reference sequence). The CDR3 here is CASSVQGADNSPLHF. The CDR3 DNA reads as TGTGCCAGCAGTGTACAGGGGGCGGACAATTCACCCCTCCACTTT.

The V gene is TRBV7-2, the J gene TRBJ1-1; the D gene is possibly TRBD1 (5 bases). V was pared by 1 base and J by 0 bases, with 9 bases between. CDR3 length equals 15 residues. The germline CDR1 and CDR2 sequences are SGHTA and FQGNSA. CDR3 loop: CASSLVTVMNTEAFF. The CDR3 nucleotides are TGTGCCAGCAGCTTAGTGACAGTTATGAACACTGAAGCTTTCTTT.

In this sample, this clone turned up once. This chain links TRBV30 with TRBJ2-5, with D unresolved. Germline V gene sequence: CDR1 GTSNPN, CDR2 SVGIG (reference sequence). This CDR3 region has 11 residues. Trimming left V 2 bases short and J 2 bases short, with 3 bases between. Here the CDR3 reads CAWSPQETQYF. CDR3 coding DNA: TGTGCCTGGAGTCCTCAAGAGACCCAGTACTTC.